The entry that follows covers one T cell receptor (beta chain) sequence. The CDR3 spans 15 residues. The record originates from a study of beta chain features in type 1 diabetes. As for the study in general: In all, some 100 million sorted cells from all samples were analyzed.

The authors reverse transcribed all of the isolated RNA, so sequencing captured expressed TCRB transcripts. Naive, central memory and regulatory T cell samples yielded roughly 3.5 million reads on average. Method: immunoSEQ multiplex PCR; TCRdb's copy keeps in-frame clones and lacks some. The data contain roughly 610,000 clones, roughly a sixth of them seen just once; the ten biggest clones take up about 0.086%. The origin of this receptor is a man aged 18 to 35 in good health. Input material: naive CD4+ T cells from blood. This sequence joins TRBV21-1 and TRBJ2-5; TRBD2 was called by the table and not checked on the DNA. TRBV21-1 is a pseudogene locus. Written as DNA, the CDR3 is TGTGCCAGCAGCAGATCTAGTTTTTATAGGGAGACCCAGTACTTC. Protein sequence: CASSRSSFYRETQYF.